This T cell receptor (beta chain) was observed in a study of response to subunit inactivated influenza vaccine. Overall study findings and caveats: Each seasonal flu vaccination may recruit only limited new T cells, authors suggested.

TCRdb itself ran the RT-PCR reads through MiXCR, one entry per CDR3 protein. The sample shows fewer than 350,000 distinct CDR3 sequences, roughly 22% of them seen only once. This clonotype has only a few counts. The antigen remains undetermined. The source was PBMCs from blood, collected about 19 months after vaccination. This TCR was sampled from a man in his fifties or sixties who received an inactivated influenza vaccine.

The CDR3 DNA reads TGTGCCAGCAGTTTACGGGAGGGAGGGAACACTGAAGCTTTCTTT. This sequence encodes CASSLREGGNTEAFF. This chain connects TRBV12-3 or TRBV12-4 to TRBJ1-1; D gene uncertain. The V and J ends lost 2 bases and 1 base respectively, with 11 bases between them. The CDR3 covers 15 residues.